Below are 30 T cell receptor beta chains sequenced from a single sample in a study of blood T cell repertoires in COVID-19. The protocol was immunoSEQ multiplex PCR, while the TCRdb copy is restricted to in-frame clones and leaves out a portion. This sample has roughly 100,000 clones, with about 84% found just once. The sequencing sample was made of peripheral blood. The receptors were sampled from a woman in her fifties or sixties with acute or convalescent COVID-19.

Ten or more counts support this clone. J is TRBJ1-1 and V is TRBV30; D remains ambiguous. This CDR3 has 12 amino acids. Trimming took 4 bases from V and 5 from J, leaving 11 bases between them. Germline CDR1 is GTSNPN and CDR2 is SVGIG (reference sequence). The chain's CDR3 is CAWKETGTEAFF. The DNA for the CDR3 is TGTGCCTGGAAGGAGACGGGGACTGAAGCTTTCTTT.

This chain links TRBV5-1 with TRBJ2-2, with 8 nucleotides matching TRBD2. V gave up 3 bases and J gave up 7 bases; unmatched junction bases: 8. The CDR3 loop spans 15 amino acids. CDR1 and CDR2 (germline): SGHRS, YFSETQ. CDR3 DNA: TGCGCCAGCAGCTCGAGCGGGGGTCAGGGCGGGGAGCTGTTTTTT. Its protein product is CASSSSGGQGGELFF.

This chain joins TRBV11-3 and TRBJ2-2, with a weak D call TRBD1 (6 bases). The CDR3 length is 15 residues. Germline V gives CDR1 SGHNT, CDR2 YENEEA. V was pared by 4 bases and J by 0 bases, with 9 bases between. The CDR3 region has the DNA TGTGCCAGCAGCTCCCGGACAGCGAACACCGGGGAGCTGTTTTTT. Residues: CASSSRTANTGELFF.

The chain uses TRBV11-2 and TRBJ2-5, with 8 bases identical to TRBD2. There are 16 residues in the CDR3. V trimming: 2 bases; J trimming: 5 bases; junction bases outside the gene matches: 10. Germline CDR1 and CDR2: SGHAT and FQNNGV. The CDR3 sequence: CASSLTGGAGVETQYF. For the CDR3, the DNA is TGTGCCAGCAGCTTAACGGGGGGAGCGGGAGTGGAGACCCAGTACTTC.

The chain joins TRBV7-9 to TRBJ1-1; 8 bases agree with TRBD1. The ends lost 2 bases at V and 3 bases at J; junction bases unmatched: 5. Germline CDR1 reads SEHNR; CDR2 reads FQNEAQ (reference sequence). The CDR3 spans 15 residues. The CDR3 nucleotides are TGTGCCAGCAGCTTAAGACAGGGGCGGGACACTGAAGCTTTCTTT. It is translated as CASSLRQGRDTEAFF.

This chain links TRBV19 with TRBJ1-2; 7 nucleotides align to TRBD1. Looked up from germline, CDR1 is LNHDA and CDR2 is SQIVND (reference sequence). This CDR3 spans 12 amino acids. V was pared by 3 bases and J by 7 bases, with 2 bases of the junction left unmatched. CDR3 sequence (DNA): TGTGCCAGTAGTATGAGGGGGCTTGGCTACACCTTC. Its protein is CASSMRGLGYTF.

The genes are TRBV2 and TRBJ2-3; a possible D gene is TRBD2 (6 bases). Germline CDR1 is SNHLY and CDR2 is FYNNEI. V was clipped by 3 bases and J by 7 bases, with 17 bases between them. The CDR3 contains 15 residues. The CDR3 here is CASSEIGLARYTQYF. In DNA form, the CDR3 reads TGTGCCAGCAGTGAGATAGGGCTAGCGAGATATACGCAGTATTTT.

This clone showed up just once. This chain's CDR3 is CASSQGQRAYNEQFF. The CDR3 DNA reads TGCGCCAGCAGCCAGGGCCAGCGGGCCTACAATGAGCAGTTCTTC. The rearrangement uses TRBV5-1 and TRBJ2-1; D perhaps matches TRBD2 (6 bases). The V gene's germline CDR1 is SGHRS and CDR2 YFSETQ. Trimming removed 4 bases at V and 2 bases at J, with 13 bases between. The CDR3 extends over 15 amino acids.

This rearrangement joins TRBV6-4 to TRBJ1-6; D might be TRBD1 (5 bases). The CDR3 spans 15 residues. Germline V lookup: CDR1 MRHNA, CDR2 SNTAGT. The V end lost 6 bases, the J end lost 5 bases, and 14 bases lay between the germline ends. Here the CDR3 reads CASSHGHTDNSPLHF. The CDR3 DNA sequence: TGTGCCAGCAGCCACGGACACACCGATAATTCACCCCTCCACTTT.

This CDR3 is CASSGGRGDNEQFF. The CDR3 region has the DNA TGCGCCAGCAGTGGCGGGAGAGGCGACAATGAGCAGTTCTTC. The rearrangement links TRBV10-1 to TRBJ2-1; 7 bases line up with TRBD2. From germline, CDR1 is WNHNN and CDR2 SYGVQD (reference sequence). This CDR3 spans 14 amino acids. J lost 5 bases, V lost 4 bases, and 5 bases had no gene match.

The chain employs TRBV18 and TRBJ1-3; D is unclear. The CDR3 runs 15 residues. Trimming took 8 bases from V and 0 from J, leaving 14 bases between them. Germline CDR1 and CDR2: KGHSH and LQKENI. The chain's CDR3 is CASPTSEGSGNTIYF. The CDR3 DNA reads TGTGCCAGCCCTACCTCAGAGGGCTCTGGAAACACCATATATTTT.

The chain carries TRBV28 and TRBJ1-2; weak D call: TRBD1 (6 bases). V was clipped by 5 bases and J by 4 bases, with 8 bases between them. The CDR3 loop spans 12 amino acids. Germline V CDR1 and CDR2: MDHEN, SYDVKM. The CDR3 bases are TGTGCCAGCAGTCTACAGGGCTATGGCTACACCTTC. It translates to CASSLQGYGYTF.

This chain connects TRBV7-2 to TRBJ2-1; D remains ambiguous. The CDR3 has 14 amino acids. Trimming stripped 5 bases from V and 5 bases from J, with 13 bases between. CDR1 SGHTA and CDR2 FQGNSA come from the germline V gene. The CDR3 DNA sequence: TGTGCCAGCAGCCCTGCGCCCCGCGACAATGAGCAGTTCTTC. Encoded protein: CASSPAPRDNEQFF.

The chain recombines TRBV5-6 with TRBJ2-5, with 8 bases lining up with TRBD1. This CDR3 spans 15 amino acids. Germline V gene data show CDR1 as SGHDT and CDR2 as YYEEEE. The V segment lost 0 bases and the J segment 5 bases; nucleotides outside the gene matches: 6. The CDR3 nucleotides are TGTGCCAGCAGCTTGGACCAGGGGGCGCCGGAGACCCAGTACTTC. Its protein is CASSLDQGAPETQYF. Filled out from reference TRBV5-6 and TRBJ2-5, the complete variable domain reads DAGVTQSPTHLIKTRGQQVTLRCSPKSGHDTVSWYQQALGQGPQFIFQYYEEEERQRGNFPDRFSGHQFPNYSSELNVNALLLGDSALYLCASSLDQGAPETQYFGPGTRLLVL.

This chain connects TRBV6-4 to TRBJ2-5; D might be TRBD2 (6 bases). CDR3 size: 15 residues. Deletions cut 3 bases from V and 2 bases from J, with 13 bases between. CDR1 MRHNA and CDR2 SNTAGT come from the germline V gene. The CDR3 protein is CASSDRKRVQETQYF. CDR3 sequence (DNA): TGTGCCAGCAGTGATAGGAAGCGGGTTCAAGAGACCCAGTACTTC.

This chain uses TRBV25-1 with TRBJ2-3; TRBD2 is a possible D gene (6 bases). The CDR3 contains 18 residues. Trimming cost V 1 base and J 1 base, with 18 bases left between them. The V gene's germline CDR1 is MGHDK and CDR2 SYGVNS. This chain's CDR3 is CASSESVAGRGRTDTQYF. The CDR3 nucleotides read TGTGCCAGCAGTGAATCTGTAGCCGGGCGGGGCCGCACAGATACGCAGTATTTT.

The chain combines TRBV3-1 (or the pseudogene TRBV3-2) with TRBJ2-1, with 8 bases that match TRBD1. There are 17 residues in the CDR3. Trimming at V came to 2 bases and at J to 1 base, leaving 7 bases not matched to a gene. Germline V gene lookup returns CDR1 LGHDT and CDR2 YNNKEL (reference sequence). This CDR3 reads CASSQPGQGRSYNEQFF. The CDR3 region has the DNA TGTGCCAGCAGCCAACCAGGACAGGGAAGGTCCTACAATGAGCAGTTCTTC.

The V call is TRBV18, the J call TRBJ2-2; D might be TRBD2 (6 bases). The CDR3 is made up of 15 amino acids. Trimming shortened V by 0 bases and J by 4 bases, and 9 bases separated the two germline ends. In germline, CDR1 is KGHSH, CDR2 LQKENI. In DNA, the CDR3 is TGTGCCAGCTCACCACCAGGAGGGTTCACCGGGGAGCTGTTTTTT. Its protein product is CASSPPGGFTGELFF.

This chain connects TRBV6-5 to TRBJ1-5, with 7 bases aligning to TRBD1. Germline lookup yields CDR1 MNHEY and CDR2 SVGAGI. With 8 bases clipped from V and 6 bases from J, the junction kept 13 bases outside the gene matches. This CDR3 contains 15 residues. The CDR3 is CASGGGDRDVQPQHF. In DNA, the CDR3 is TGTGCCAGCGGAGGGGGTGACAGGGACGTTCAGCCCCAGCATTTT.

This chain links TRBV6-2 or TRBV6-3 with TRBJ2-7; 9 nucleotides agree with TRBD1. Trimming cost V 2 bases and J 4 bases; bases outside gene matches: 9. CDR3 length equals 16 residues. From germline, CDR1 is MNHEY and CDR2 SVGEGT. CDR3 loop: CASSYGPAGQGYEQYF. The CDR3 DNA reads TGTGCCAGCAGTTACGGCCCAGCGGGACAGGGATACGAGCAGTACTTC.

The V call is TRBV27, the J call TRBJ1-5, with D unresolved. The CDR3 is 13 amino acids. Germline V lookup: CDR1 MNHEY, CDR2 SMNVEV (reference sequence). The V end lost 2 bases, the J end lost 4 bases, and 6 bases lay between the germline ends. The CDR3 loop is CASSLHGNQPQHF. CDR3 DNA sequence: TGTGCCAGCAGTTTACACGGGAATCAGCCCCAGCATTTT.

J is TRBJ2-7 and V is TRBV18; 8 nucleotides align to TRBD2. Germline V gene data show CDR1 as KGHSH and CDR2 as LQKENI. This CDR3 has 16 residues. The ends lost 4 bases at V and 0 bases at J; junction bases unmatched: 8. The CDR3 here is CASSLATLAASYEQYF. The CDR3, as DNA: TGTGCCAGCTCACTCGCGACACTAGCGGCCTCCTACGAGCAGTACTTC.

This chain joins TRBV7-9 and TRBJ1-1; D is possibly TRBD1 (5 bases). CDR1 and CDR2 from the germline V gene are SEHNR and FQNEAQ (reference sequence). V was shortened by 3 bases and J by 3 bases, with 14 bases between the two germline ends. CDR3 length: 15 residues. The CDR3 nucleotides read TGTGCCAGCAGCTTCGGAGGGGCTGGGGACACTGAAGCTTTCTTT. As protein: CASSFGGAGDTEAFF.

This clone was found a few times. The genes are TRBV5-6 and TRBJ2-7; the D gene is possibly TRBD2 (5 bases). The germline CDR1 and CDR2 sequences are SGHDT and YYEEEE. The CDR3 is 14 residues long. V lost 1 base and J 3 bases, leaving 11 bases between the germline ends. CDR3 bases: TGTGCCAGCAGCTTGTTAGACTACAACTACGAGCAGTACTTC. Translated, it gives CASSLLDYNYEQYF. The whole variable domain, remainder taken from reference TRBV5-6 and TRBJ2-7, is DAGVTQSPTHLIKTRGQQVTLRCSPKSGHDTVSWYQQALGQGPQFIFQYYEEEERQRGNFPDRFSGHQFPNYSSELNVNALLLGDSALYLCASSLLDYNYEQYFGPGTRLTVT.

This CDR3 reads CASSVYVSAETQYF. CDR3 sequence (DNA): TGTGCCAGCAGTGTGTATGTGAGCGCAGAGACCCAGTACTTC. The chain joins TRBV2 to TRBJ2-5; D ambiguous. The CDR3 is 14 amino acids. Germline loops: CDR1 SNHLY, CDR2 FYNNEI. Trimming pared 4 bases from V and 4 bases from J, leaving 13 bases between.

The V gene is TRBV7-2, the J gene TRBJ2-5; the match to TRBD2 covers 10 bases. Germline-derived CDR1 and CDR2 are SGHTA and FQGNSA. The CDR3 has 15 residues. V was pared by 2 bases and J by 5 bases, with 5 bases of the junction left unmatched. The CDR3 bases are TGTGCCAGCAGCTTACTAGCGGGGGAGGGGGAGACCCAGTACTTC. Translated, it gives CASSLLAGEGETQYF.

The rearrangement links TRBV30 to TRBJ2-1, with D unclear. This CDR3 spans 11 amino acids. The germline gives CDR1 GTSNPN, CDR2 SVGIG (reference sequence). V was cut by 2 bases and J by 7 bases, with 6 bases left in between. The CDR3 is CAWSYRNEQFF. CDR3 coding DNA: TGTGCCTGGAGTTACCGGAATGAGCAGTTCTTC.

This rearrangement joins TRBV7-2 to TRBJ2-1; 9 nucleotides align to TRBD2. The CDR3 loop spans 16 amino acids. CDR1 and CDR2 from the germline V gene are SGHTA and FQGNSA. Trimming at V came to 4 bases and at J to 11 bases, leaving 15 bases not matched to a gene. DNA of the CDR3: TGTGCCAGCAGCTCAGCTCTGGGCGGGGGGGCGAGGAAGCAGTTCTTC. It specifies CASSSALGGGARKQFF.

Here the CDR3 reads CASSLPPTGEKLFF. CDR3 coding DNA: TGTGCCAGCAGTCTTCCCCCGACAGGTGAAAAACTGTTTTTT. The chain carries TRBV6-6 and TRBJ1-4; D might be TRBD1 (6 bases). The CDR3 extends over 14 amino acids. Trimming left V 5 bases short and J 7 bases short, with 14 bases between. Germline loops: CDR1 MNHNY, CDR2 SVGAGI (reference sequence).

The chain is built from TRBV18 and TRBJ1-5; D unclear. CDR1 and CDR2 from the germline V gene are KGHSH and LQKENI. Trimming took off 8 bases at V and 4 bases at J, with 12 bases between the two ends. CDR3 length: 13 residues. In DNA form, the CDR3 reads TGTGCCAGCCAAACACAGCTTAATCAGCCCCAGCATTTT. It is translated as CASQTQLNQPQHF.